This paragraph covers one TCR beta chain sequence. Its antigen is unknown. Profiling relied on immunoSEQ multiplex PCR, and the TCRdb table lists in-frame clones only, not all of them. The data contain about 99,000 clones, just over 90% of them singletons. This specimen belongs to a study of T cell responses to AZD1222 COVID-19 vaccine. Across the study: The study pooled second doses at about 4 or about 12 weeks.

CDR1 is MGHRA and CDR2 is YSYEKL in the germline V gene. Trimming cost V 2 bases and J 0 bases; bases outside gene matches: 1. The CDR3 is 15 residues long. Whole-study results and caveats: Seropositive AZD1222 recipients at baseline numbered only five or six. The donor cohort was predominantly white British with a female majority, and clonal diversity may have been underestimated.

The sample consisted of peripheral blood, taken on day 0 of AZD1222 vaccination. This TCR was recovered from an adult in good health. This chain joins TRBV4-1 and TRBJ2-1; 7 bases fit TRBD2. CDR3 protein: CASSQSSGSYNEQFF. DNA for the CDR3: TGCGCCAGCAGCCAATCTAGCGGCTCCTACAATGAGCAGTTCTTC.